Sequencing of this T cell receptor beta chain was carried out in a study of T cells after yellow fever vaccination. Whole-study context: Where fractions had low cell numbers, libraries were prepared from them with the SMART-Seq v4 Ultra Low Input RNA kit.

For TCR, cDNA came from 5'RACE template switching, which added a universal primer site and UMIs. Each CDR3 protein gets one entry after TCRdb re-called the 5' RACE reads with MiXCR. The sample records roughly 500,000 distinct CDR3 sequences, over 15% being singletons. In this sample, this clonotype turned up a few times. Its antigen is unidentified. General study points: Any FACS-sorted repertoire could hold abundant clonotypes that contaminate it from the bulk population. Overall, a small share of clonotypes was seen in both CD4 and CD8 compartments.

The V end was cut by 2 bases, the J end by 8 bases, with 22 bases between. This CDR3 is built from 17 residues. Germline V lookup: CDR1 MNHEY, CDR2 SVGEGT. The sample was PBMCs, taken 15 days after the yellow fever booster vaccination. The sequence was collected from a man aged 30 to 45 who received the YFV17D yellow fever vaccine. The chain is built from TRBV6-2 or TRBV6-3 and TRBJ2-1; possible D gene TRBD2, 6 bases. The CDR3 DNA reads TGTGCCAGCAGTTACAGAGTATCCGGGAGATCTGGCGATGAGCAGTTCTTC. Its protein is CASSYRVSGRSGDEQFF.